Following are 31 T cell receptor beta chains from one sample sequenced in a study of shared clonotypes between healthy human individuals. Sequenced by immunoSEQ multiplex PCR; TCRdb stores in-frame clones only, minus some. The sample consists of approximately 940,000 clones, over 60% of them appearing once. Material: memory CD4+ T cells sorted from blood. Subset: CD45RA-negative fraction. The receptors were gathered from a man aged 18 to 30 in good health.

The rearrangement joins TRBV5-8 to TRBJ2-5, with 8 nucleotides matching TRBD1. There are 15 residues in the CDR3. J gave up 5 bases and V 3 bases, and 9 bases lay outside the gene matches. The V gene's germline CDR1 is SGHTS and CDR2 YDEGEE. As DNA, the CDR3 is TGTGCCAGCAGCTCGGGGACCCGGACAGGGGAGACCCAGTACTTC. Amino acids: CASSSGTRTGETQYF.

The chain carries TRBV19 and TRBJ2-5; 11 bases fit TRBD1. Germline CDR1 and CDR2: LNHDA and SQIVND (reference sequence). V was pared by 2 bases and J by 6 bases, with 11 bases of the junction left unmatched. The CDR3 extends over 17 amino acids. This CDR3 is CASSITAAGTGGKTQYF. In nucleotides, the CDR3 is TGTGCCAGTAGTATAACTGCTGCCGGGACAGGGGGAAAGACCCAGTACTTC.

The genes are TRBV19 and TRBJ2-1, with TRBD2 as a possible D gene (6 bases). V gave up 7 bases and J gave up 5 bases, with 12 bases separating them. CDR1 and CDR2 (germline): LNHDA, SQIVND (reference sequence). The CDR3 is made up of 13 amino acids. CDR3 in DNA: TGTGCCAGTAAGGGGCGGAGGGACAATGAGCAGTTCTTC. It encodes CASKGRRDNEQFF.

The rearrangement links TRBV10-2 to TRBJ2-3; 10 nucleotides line up with TRBD1. CDR3 size: 15 residues. The germline CDR1 and CDR2 sequences are WSHSY and SAAADI. The trim removed 8 bases at V and 5 bases at J, leaving 10 bases unmatched. The CDR3 DNA follows: TGCGCCAGCCGTACCGACAGGGGGCTAGGAGATACGCAGTATTTT. Translating it yields CASRTDRGLGDTQYF.

The chain has TRBV7-6 and TRBJ1-5; TRBD1 aligns across 7 bases. This CDR3 comprises 16 residues. From germline, CDR1 is SGHVS and CDR2 FNYEAQ. V trimming: 2 bases; J trimming: 7 bases; junction bases outside the gene matches: 11. CDR3: CASSLKLQGPIQPQHF. CDR3 in DNA: TGTGCCAGCAGCTTAAAGTTACAGGGGCCGATACAGCCCCAGCATTTT.

The chain couples TRBV5-6 to TRBJ1-4; 8 nucleotides align to TRBD1. CDR3 length: 15 residues. CDR1 and CDR2 from the germline V gene are SGHDT and YYEEEE. The ends lost 0 bases at V and 4 bases at J; junction bases unmatched: 2. The DNA for the CDR3 is TGTGCCAGCAGCTTGGGAGACAGGGGTAATGAAAAACTGTTTTTT. This translates into CASSLGDRGNEKLFF.

The V call is TRBV6-6, the J call TRBJ2-3, with no clear D. In germline, CDR1 is MNHNY, CDR2 SVGAGI (reference sequence). This CDR3 comprises 12 residues. V shed 7 bases and J shed 4 bases, with 9 bases lying between them. CDR3 loop: CASTSKSDTQYF. The CDR3 bases are TGTGCCAGCACTTCAAAGTCAGATACGCAGTATTTT.

This chain connects TRBV28 to TRBJ1-1; TRBD1 is a possible D gene (5 bases). Trimming took 5 bases from V and 0 from J, leaving 13 bases between them. The CDR3 is 15 amino acids. Germline loops: CDR1 MDHEN, CDR2 SYDVKM. As DNA, the CDR3 is TGTGCCAGCAGTGAGACCGGGACGGTGAACACTGAAGCTTTCTTT. It translates to CASSETGTVNTEAFF.

This chain joins TRBV7-9 and TRBJ1-1, with no clear D. V was pared by 5 bases and J by 0 bases, with 10 bases between. Germline CDR1 and CDR2: SEHNR and FQNEAQ (reference sequence). The CDR3 consists of 14 residues. CDR3 protein: CASSKQPLNTEAFF. The CDR3 nucleotides are TGTGCCAGCAGCAAACAGCCCTTGAACACTGAAGCTTTCTTT. Looking up the rest from reference TRBV7-9 and TRBJ1-1 gives the full variable domain: DTGVSQNPRHKITKRGQNVTFRCDPISEHNRLYWYRQTLGQGPEFLTYFQNEAQLEKSRLLSDRFSAERPKGSFSTLEIQRTEQGDSAMYLCASSKQPLNTEAFFGQGTRLTVV.

The chain recombines TRBV5-1 with TRBJ1-2; D may be TRBD1 (6 bases). The ends were cut back, 2 bases at V and 3 bases at J, with 8 bases in the middle. CDR3 length: 13 residues. Germline CDR1 is SGHRS and CDR2 is YFSETQ. The CDR3 sequence: CASSLGQHYGYTF. The CDR3 DNA follows: TGCGCCAGCAGCTTAGGACAGCACTATGGCTACACCTTC.

The rearrangement uses TRBV7-9 and TRBJ2-2, with unresolved D. CDR1 is SEHNR, CDR2 FQNEAQ, per germline (reference sequence). Trimming removed 5 bases from V and 5 bases from J, with 9 bases in between. The CDR3 runs 13 residues. The chain's CDR3 is CASSQLGTGELFF. The CDR3 DNA reads as TGTGCCAGCAGCCAGCTGGGGACCGGGGAGCTGTTTTTT. The full variable domain, rest sourced from reference TRBV7-9 and TRBJ2-2, is DTGVSQNPRHKITKRGQNVTFRCDPISEHNRLYWYRQTLGQGPEFLTYFQNEAQLEKSRLLSDRFSAERPKGSFSTLEIQRTEQGDSAMYLCASSQLGTGELFFGEGSRLTVL.

J is TRBJ1-6 and V is TRBV7-2; 7 positions agree with TRBD1. V dropped 1 base and J dropped 12; count of bases not matched to a gene: 3. The CDR3 covers 13 residues. Germline values: CDR1 SGHTA, CDR2 FQGNSA. The CDR3 nucleotides read TGTGCCAGCAGCTTAGGTCAGGGGGTACCCCTCCACTTT. Its protein is CASSLGQGVPLHF.

This chain links TRBV6-1 with TRBJ2-7, with D possibly matching TRBD1 (6 bases). Trimming shortened V by 7 bases and J by 1 base, and 14 bases separated the two germline ends. Looked up from germline, CDR1 is MNHNS and CDR2 is SASEGT. The CDR3 length is 14 residues. The chain's CDR3 is CASKIQGSSYEQYF. The CDR3 DNA follows: TGTGCCAGCAAAATACAGGGCTCATCCTACGAGCAGTACTTC.

J is TRBJ1-1 and V is TRBV9, with 7 bases matching TRBD1. V shed 4 bases and J 5 bases; nucleotides not matched to a gene: 8. The length of the CDR3 is 14 residues. Germline V gene data show CDR1 as SGDLS and CDR2 as YYNGEE. The CDR3 here is CASSPVEGATEAFF. The CDR3 DNA reads as TGTGCCAGCAGCCCCGTGGAGGGGGCGACTGAAGCTTTCTTT. The variable domain in full, with the rest retrieved from reference TRBV9 and TRBJ1-1, is DSGVTQTPKHLITATGQRVTLRCSPRSGDLSVYWYQQSLDQGLQFLIQYYNGEERAKGNILERFSAQQFPDLHSELNLSSLELGDSALYFCASSPVEGATEAFFGQGTRLTVV.

This clone was seen a few times. The same CDR3 is also encoded by other DNA sequences in this sample. The chain is built from TRBV9 and TRBJ2-2; TRBD2 agrees at 7 bases. V shed 8 bases and J 0 bases; nucleotides not matched to a gene: 4. Germline V CDR1 and CDR2: SGDLS, YYNGEE. This CDR3 region has 14 residues. The CDR3 DNA reads as TGTGCCAGTGGGAGGGCACCGAACACCGGGGAGCTGTTTTTT. It is translated as CASGRAPNTGELFF.

V gene TRBV28 combines with J gene TRBJ1-6; possible D gene TRBD1, 6 bases. Germline V CDR1 and CDR2: MDHEN, SYDVKM. The CDR3 is made up of 13 amino acids. Trimming took 10 bases from V and 7 from J, leaving 14 bases between them. The CDR3 nucleotides read TGTGCCATGCAGGGGCGATTGAATTCACCCCTCCACTTT. Protein: CAMQGRLNSPLHF.

The CDR3 region is CASSIDRGRAQPQHF. The DNA for the CDR3 is TGTGCCAGTAGTATTGATAGGGGGCGCGCTCAGCCCCAGCATTTT. The chain employs TRBV19 and TRBJ1-5, with 7 bases fitting TRBD1. Trimming at V came to 3 bases and at J to 6 bases, leaving 8 bases not matched to a gene. The CDR3 extends over 15 amino acids. The germline V gene encodes CDR1 LNHDA and CDR2 SQIVND (reference sequence).

This clone turned up a few times. The rearrangement joins TRBV5-1 to TRBJ1-4; TRBD1 matches 8 bases. Germline values: CDR1 SGHRS, CDR2 YFSETQ. Trimming cost V 1 base and J 5 bases; bases outside gene matches: 7. This CDR3 has 16 residues. The CDR3, as DNA: TGCGCCAGCAGCTTGCTTACAGGGGGACAGAATGAAAAACTGTTTTTT. It yields the protein CASSLLTGGQNEKLFF.

CDR3 in DNA: TGTGCCAGCAGCGTAGACGGCTTCACCGGGGAGCTGTTTTTT. This translates into CASSVDGFTGELFF. V and J are TRBV9 and TRBJ2-2, with D hard to call. The CDR3 contains 14 residues. The V and J ends lost 0 bases and 4 bases respectively, with 7 bases between them. Germline values: CDR1 SGDLS, CDR2 YYNGEE.

The chain couples TRBV4-3 to TRBJ2-4, with D perhaps assigned TRBD1 or TRBD2 (5 bases each). Germline V CDR1 and CDR2: LGHNA, YSLEER. The V gene lost 3 bases and the J gene lost 7 bases, with 13 bases spanning the gap. This CDR3 comprises 14 residues. The CDR3 reads CASSQGTRDNIQYF. CDR3 DNA: TGCGCCAGCAGCCAGGGGACCCGGGATAACATTCAGTACTTC.

The rearrangement joins TRBV5-4 to TRBJ1-1, with unresolved D. Germline V gene lookup returns CDR1 SGHNT and CDR2 YYREEE (reference sequence). The CDR3 covers 14 residues. Trimming stripped 2 bases from V and 4 bases from J, with 12 bases between. CDR3 residues: CASSFRGMSTEAFF. The DNA of the CDR3 is TGTGCCAGCAGCTTCAGAGGAATGTCCACTGAAGCTTTCTTT.

The rearrangement joins TRBV25-1 to TRBJ1-6, with TRBD1 as a possible D gene (5 bases). This CDR3 has 14 residues. V dropped 2 bases and J dropped 9 bases, with 11 bases sitting between them. CDR1 is MGHDK and CDR2 is SYGVNS in the germline V gene. This chain's CDR3 is CASSEQGRGSPLHF. CDR3 sequence (DNA): TGTGCCAGCAGTGAACAGGGACGGGGTTCACCCCTCCACTTT. Full variable domain (outside the CDR3, taken from reference TRBV25-1 and TRBJ1-6): EADIYQTPRYLVIGTGKKITLECSQTMGHDKMYWYQQDPGMELHLIHYSYGVNSTEKGDLSSESTVSRIRTEHFPLTLESARPSHTSQYLCASSEQGRGSPLHFGNGTRLTVT.

Here the CDR3 DNA reads TGTGCCAGTAGTGGCAGGGAGAACGAAAAACTGTTTTTT. Translating gives CASSGRENEKLFF. The rearrangement links TRBV19 to TRBJ1-4, with D perhaps matching TRBD1 (5 bases). V dropped 5 bases and J dropped 8 bases, with 12 bases sitting between them. CDR3 length: 13 residues. Per the germline V gene, CDR1 is LNHDA and CDR2 is SQIVND (reference sequence).

This chain links TRBV30 with TRBJ1-5; D is perhaps TRBD1 (5 bases). Germline CDR1 reads GTSNPN; CDR2 reads SVGIG (reference sequence). V lost 7 bases and J lost 2, with 18 bases in between. The CDR3 extends over 15 amino acids. The CDR3 DNA is TGTGCCTACAAACGGACGCCGGGGGGCAATCAGCCCCAGCATTTT. Encoded protein: CAYKRTPGGNQPQHF.

The chain recombines TRBV5-1 with TRBJ1-3; TRBD1 is a possible D gene (6 bases). The CDR3 spans 16 residues. The V gene lost 6 bases and the J gene lost 0 bases, with 16 bases spanning the gap. In germline, CDR1 is SGHRS, CDR2 YFSETQ. The chain's CDR3 is CASTLSGTSSGNTIYF. CDR3 in DNA: TGCGCCAGCACCCTATCCGGGACAAGCTCTGGAAACACCATATATTTT.

The V call is TRBV9, the J call TRBJ1-3; D unclear. This CDR3 comprises 14 residues. V was trimmed by 4 bases and J by 0 bases, leaving 8 bases between them. Germline CDR1 SGDLS, CDR2 YYNGEE. The CDR3 coding sequence is TGTGCCAGCAGCCGCGACCCCTCTGGAAACACCATATATTTT. Protein: CASSRDPSGNTIYF.

The chain has TRBV5-1 and TRBJ2-5; perhaps TRBD1 as D (6 bases). CDR3 length: 14 residues. CDR1 SGHRS and CDR2 YFSETQ come from the germline V gene. The ends were cut back, 4 bases at V and 5 bases at J, with 15 bases in the middle. The CDR3 nucleotides are TGCGCCAGCAGCAGGGACATGGGATCGGAGACCCAGTACTTC. Translating gives CASSRDMGSETQYF.

The genes are TRBV28 and TRBJ2-7; D uncertain. CDR1 and CDR2 from the germline V gene are MDHEN and SYDVKM. V lost 5 bases and J lost 2, with 13 bases in between. This CDR3 region has 14 residues. CDR3 protein: CASSLDTRPYEQYF. The CDR3 DNA reads as TGTGCCAGCAGTCTAGATACTCGACCCTACGAGCAGTACTTC. Complete variable domain (other parts from reference TRBV28 and TRBJ2-7): DVKVTQSSRYLVKRTGEKVFLECVQDMDHENMFWYRQDPGLGLRLIYFSYDVKMKEKGDIPEGYSVSREKKERFSLILESASTNQTSMYLCASSLDTRPYEQYFGPGTRLTVT.

The chain recombines TRBV5-1 with TRBJ2-3, with D hard to call. Looked up from germline, CDR1 is SGHRS and CDR2 is YFSETQ. V lost 6 bases, J lost 0 bases, and 11 bases lay in between. This CDR3 spans 14 amino acids. The CDR3 coding sequence is TGCGCCAGCAATCTGGCGTCTAGCACAGATACGCAGTATTTT. Translated: CASNLASSTDTQYF.

J is TRBJ2-1 and V is TRBV4-3, with 9 positions matching TRBD2. The germline CDR1 and CDR2 sequences are LGHNA and YSLEER. This CDR3 contains 15 residues. V lost 0 bases, J lost 10 bases, and 7 bases stayed unmatched. CDR3 in amino acids: CASSQDLAGTREQFF. CDR3 coding DNA: TGCGCCAGCAGCCAAGATCTAGCGGGGACAAGGGAGCAGTTCTTC.

The chain joins TRBV7-3 to TRBJ2-7, with TRBD2 as a possible D gene (7 bases). V was clipped by 3 bases and J by 0 bases, with 21 bases between them. This CDR3 is built from 18 residues. Per the germline V gene, CDR1 is SGHTA and CDR2 is FQGTGA. The CDR3 DNA sequence: TGTGCCAGCAGCTTTATAGATATAGGGGGGGCCTTCTCCTACGAGCAGTACTTC. As protein: CASSFIDIGGAFSYEQYF. Full variable domain (missing parts from reference TRBV7-3 and TRBJ2-7): GAGVSQTPSNKVTEKGKYVELRCDPISGHTALYWYRQSLGQGPEFLIYFQGTGAADDSGLPNDRFFAVRPEGSVSTLKIQRTERGDSAVYLCASSFIDIGGAFSYEQYFGPGTRLTVT.